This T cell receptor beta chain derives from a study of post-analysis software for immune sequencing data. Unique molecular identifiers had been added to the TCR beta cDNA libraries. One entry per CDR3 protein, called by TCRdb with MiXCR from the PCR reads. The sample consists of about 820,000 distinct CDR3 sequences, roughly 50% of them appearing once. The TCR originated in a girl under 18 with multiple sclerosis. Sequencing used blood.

CDR3 in amino acids: CASSLGLGVQNTEAFF. CDR3 DNA sequence: TGTGCCAGCAGCTTAGGCCTGGGGGTGCAGAACACTGAAGCTTTCTTT. J is TRBJ1-1 and V is TRBV13; maybe TRBD1 (5 bases). Per germline, CDR1 PRHDT and CDR2 FYEKMQ (reference sequence). Trimming took 0 bases from V and 1 from J, leaving 12 bases between them. This CDR3 has 16 residues.